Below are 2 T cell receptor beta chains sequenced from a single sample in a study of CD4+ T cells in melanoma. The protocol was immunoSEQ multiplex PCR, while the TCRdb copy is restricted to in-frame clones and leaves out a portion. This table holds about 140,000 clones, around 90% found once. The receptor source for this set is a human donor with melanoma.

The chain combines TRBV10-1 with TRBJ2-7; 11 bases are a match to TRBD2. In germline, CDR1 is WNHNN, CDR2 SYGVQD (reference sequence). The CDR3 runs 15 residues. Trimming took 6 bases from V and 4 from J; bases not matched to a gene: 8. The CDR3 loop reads CASSKLAGDRYEQYF. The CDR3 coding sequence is TGCGCCAGCAGCAAACTAGCGGGGGATAGGTACGAGCAGTACTTC.

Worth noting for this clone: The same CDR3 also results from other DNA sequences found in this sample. The CDR3 sequence is CASSDSGGGRGETQYF. DNA of the CDR3: TGCGCCAGCAGTGATTCGGGGGGAGGTAGGGGCGAGACCCAGTACTTC. The chain has TRBV10-2 and TRBJ2-5, with 7 bases fitting TRBD2. J was trimmed by 5 bases and V by 3 bases; bases with no gene match: 12. This CDR3 contains 16 residues. Germline values: CDR1 WSHSY, CDR2 SAAADI.